The clone carrying this TCR beta chain was recorded only once. This entry belongs to a study of beta chain features in type 1 diabetes. Expressed TCRB transcripts got sequenced, as all isolated RNA was reverse transcribed. The method was immunoSEQ multiplex PCR; TCRdb's version includes in-frame clones alone and lacks a portion of them. The data contain around 44,000 clones, approximately 51% of them seen just once; the ten biggest clones take up 0.25%. In germline, CDR1 is LGHNA, CDR2 YSLEER. V lost 0 bases and J 7 bases, leaving 13 bases between the germline ends. CDR3 length equals 15 residues. The TCR sequence derives from a woman between 25 and 40 years old in good health. The gene calls are TRBV4-3 and TRBJ1-5; D not certain. Sequencing was performed on stem cell memory CD4+ T cells from blood. The CDR3 DNA reads as TGCGCCAGCAGCCAAGATTTGGGCTCTCGGCAGCCCCAGCATTTT. Protein sequence: CASSQDLGSRQPQHF.